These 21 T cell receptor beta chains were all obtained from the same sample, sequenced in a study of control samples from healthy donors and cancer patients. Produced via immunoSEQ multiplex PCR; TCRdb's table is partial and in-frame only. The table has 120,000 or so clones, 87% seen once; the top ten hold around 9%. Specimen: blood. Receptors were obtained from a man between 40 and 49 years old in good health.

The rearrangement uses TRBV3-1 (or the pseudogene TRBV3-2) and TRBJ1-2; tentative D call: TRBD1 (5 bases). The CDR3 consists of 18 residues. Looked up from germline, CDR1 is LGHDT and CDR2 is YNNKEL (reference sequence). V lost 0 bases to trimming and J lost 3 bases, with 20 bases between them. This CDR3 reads CASSQDHDSHRDHYGYTF. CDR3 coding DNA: TGTGCCAGCAGCCAAGACCACGACAGCCACCGAGATCACTATGGCTACACCTTC.

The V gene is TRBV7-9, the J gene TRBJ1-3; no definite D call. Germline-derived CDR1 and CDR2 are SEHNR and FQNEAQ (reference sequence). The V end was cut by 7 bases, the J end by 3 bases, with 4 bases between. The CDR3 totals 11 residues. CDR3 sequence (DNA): TGTGCCAGCACCTATGGAAACACCATATATTTT. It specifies CASTYGNTIYF.

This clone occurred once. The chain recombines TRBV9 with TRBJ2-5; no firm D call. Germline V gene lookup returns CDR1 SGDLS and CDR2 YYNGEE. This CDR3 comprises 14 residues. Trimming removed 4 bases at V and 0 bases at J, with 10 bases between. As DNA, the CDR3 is TGTGCCAGCAGCTTTACAGTGTACCAAGAGACCCAGTACTTC. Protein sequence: CASSFTVYQETQYF. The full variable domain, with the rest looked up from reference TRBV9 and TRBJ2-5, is DSGVTQTPKHLITATGQRVTLRCSPRSGDLSVYWYQQSLDQGLQFLIQYYNGEERAKGNILERFSAQQFPDLHSELNLSSLELGDSALYFCASSFTVYQETQYFGPGTRLLVL.

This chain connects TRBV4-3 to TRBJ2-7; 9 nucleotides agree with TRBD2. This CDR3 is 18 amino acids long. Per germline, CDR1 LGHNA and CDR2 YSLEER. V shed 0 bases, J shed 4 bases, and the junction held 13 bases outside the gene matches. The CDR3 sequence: CASSQDLRGGGAYYEQYF. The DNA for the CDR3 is TGCGCCAGCAGCCAAGATTTACGTGGCGGGGGGGCCTATTACGAGCAGTACTTC.

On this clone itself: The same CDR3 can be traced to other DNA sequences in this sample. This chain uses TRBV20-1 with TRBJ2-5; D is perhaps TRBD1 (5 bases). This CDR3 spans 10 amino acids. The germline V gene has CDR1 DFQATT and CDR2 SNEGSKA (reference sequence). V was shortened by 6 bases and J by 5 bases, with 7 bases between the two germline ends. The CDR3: CSASGETQYF. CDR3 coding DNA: TGCAGTGCCTCAGGGGAGACCCAGTACTTC.

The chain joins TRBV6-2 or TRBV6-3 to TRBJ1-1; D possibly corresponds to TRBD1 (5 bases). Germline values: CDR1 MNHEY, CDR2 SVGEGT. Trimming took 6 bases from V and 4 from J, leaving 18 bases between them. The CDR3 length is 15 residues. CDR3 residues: CASSTPLGAGTEAFF. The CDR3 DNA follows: TGTGCCAGCAGCACCCCCTTAGGGGCCGGCACTGAAGCTTTCTTT.

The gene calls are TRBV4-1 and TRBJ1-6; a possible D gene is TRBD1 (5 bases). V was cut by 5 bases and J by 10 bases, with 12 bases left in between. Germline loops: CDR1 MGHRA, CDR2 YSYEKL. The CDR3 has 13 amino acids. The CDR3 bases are TGCGCCAGCAGCGGGGGAGGGGTATCACCCCTCCACTTT. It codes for CASSGGGVSPLHF.

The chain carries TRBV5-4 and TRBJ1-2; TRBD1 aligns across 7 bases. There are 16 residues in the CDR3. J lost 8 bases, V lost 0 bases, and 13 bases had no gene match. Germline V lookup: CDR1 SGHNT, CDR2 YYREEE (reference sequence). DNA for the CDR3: TGTGCCAGCAGCTTGGGAACGATGACAGGGCAGGGCGGCTACACCTTC. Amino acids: CASSLGTMTGQGGYTF.

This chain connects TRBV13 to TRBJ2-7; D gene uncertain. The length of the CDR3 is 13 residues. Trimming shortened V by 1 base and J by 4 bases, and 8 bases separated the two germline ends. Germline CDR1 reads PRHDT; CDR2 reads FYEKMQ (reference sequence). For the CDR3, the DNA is TGTGCCAGCAGCTTAGCCCCCGATTACGAGCAGTACTTC. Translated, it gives CASSLAPDYEQYF. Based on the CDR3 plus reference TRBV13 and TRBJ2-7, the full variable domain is AAGVIQSPRHLIKEKRETATLKCYPIPRHDTVYWYQQGPGQDPQFLISFYEKMQSDKGSIPDRFSAQQFSDYHSELNMSSLELGDSALYFCASSLAPDYEQYFGPGTRLTVT.

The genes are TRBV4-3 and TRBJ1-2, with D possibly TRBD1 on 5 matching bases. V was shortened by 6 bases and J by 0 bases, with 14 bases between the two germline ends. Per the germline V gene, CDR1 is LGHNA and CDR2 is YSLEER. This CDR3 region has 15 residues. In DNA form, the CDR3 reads TGCGCCAGCAGTTTGACAGCGCAGACTAACTATGGCTACACCTTC. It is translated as CASSLTAQTNYGYTF.

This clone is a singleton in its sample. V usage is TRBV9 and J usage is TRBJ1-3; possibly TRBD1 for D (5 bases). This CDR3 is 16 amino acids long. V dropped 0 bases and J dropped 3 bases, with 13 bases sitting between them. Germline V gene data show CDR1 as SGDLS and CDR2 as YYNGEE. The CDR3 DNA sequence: TGTGCCAGCAGCGTAGGTCCAGGGATATTTGGAAACACCATATATTTT. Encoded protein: CASSVGPGIFGNTIYF.

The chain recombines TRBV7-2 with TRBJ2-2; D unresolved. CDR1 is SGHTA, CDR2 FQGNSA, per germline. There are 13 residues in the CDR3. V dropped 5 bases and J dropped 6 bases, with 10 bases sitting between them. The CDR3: CASSPETAGELFF. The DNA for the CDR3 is TGTGCCAGCAGCCCCGAGACTGCCGGGGAGCTGTTTTTT.

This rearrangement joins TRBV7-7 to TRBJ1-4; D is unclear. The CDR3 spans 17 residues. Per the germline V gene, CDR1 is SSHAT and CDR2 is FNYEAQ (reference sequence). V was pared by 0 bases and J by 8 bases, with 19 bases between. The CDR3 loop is CASSLAKGKGVREKLFF. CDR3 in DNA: TGTGCCAGCAGCTTAGCAAAGGGTAAGGGTGTAAGGGAAAAACTGTTTTTT.

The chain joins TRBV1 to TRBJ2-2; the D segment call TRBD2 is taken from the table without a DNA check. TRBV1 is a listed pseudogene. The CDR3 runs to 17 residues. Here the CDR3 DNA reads TGCACCAGCAGCCAACTCCCGACTAGCGGGGGGCCCCGGGGAGCTGTTTTT. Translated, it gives CTSSQLPTSGGPRGAVF.

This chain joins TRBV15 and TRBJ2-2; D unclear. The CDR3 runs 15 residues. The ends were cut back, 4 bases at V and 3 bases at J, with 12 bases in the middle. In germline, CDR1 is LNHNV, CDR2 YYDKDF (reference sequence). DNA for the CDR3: TGTGCCACCAGCACAGGAAGTCGAGACACCGGGGAGCTGTTTTTT. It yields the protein CATSTGSRDTGELFF.

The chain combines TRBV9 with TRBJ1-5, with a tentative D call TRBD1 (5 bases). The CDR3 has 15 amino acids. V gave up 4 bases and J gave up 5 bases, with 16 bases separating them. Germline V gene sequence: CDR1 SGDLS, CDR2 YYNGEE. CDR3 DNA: TGTGCCAGCAGCTTCAGGGTAGGTTGGGATCAGCCCCAGCATTTT. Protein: CASSFRVGWDQPQHF. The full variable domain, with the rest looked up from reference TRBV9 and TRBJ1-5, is DSGVTQTPKHLITATGQRVTLRCSPRSGDLSVYWYQQSLDQGLQFLIQYYNGEERAKGNILERFSAQQFPDLHSELNLSSLELGDSALYFCASSFRVGWDQPQHFGDGTRLSIL.

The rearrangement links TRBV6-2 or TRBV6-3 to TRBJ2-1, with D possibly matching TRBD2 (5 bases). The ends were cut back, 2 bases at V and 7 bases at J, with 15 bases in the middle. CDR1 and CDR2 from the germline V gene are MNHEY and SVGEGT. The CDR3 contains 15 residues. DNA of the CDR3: TGTGCCAGCAGTTACCGTATAGAGTCGGGGAATGAGCAGTTCTTC. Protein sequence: CASSYRIESGNEQFF.

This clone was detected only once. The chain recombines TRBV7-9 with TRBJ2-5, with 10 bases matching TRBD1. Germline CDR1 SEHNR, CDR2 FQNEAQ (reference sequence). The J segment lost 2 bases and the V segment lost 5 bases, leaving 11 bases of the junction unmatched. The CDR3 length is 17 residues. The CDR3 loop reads CASSDPLMDRGQETQYF. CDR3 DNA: TGTGCCAGCAGCGACCCTTTAATGGACAGGGGGCAAGAGACCCAGTACTTC.

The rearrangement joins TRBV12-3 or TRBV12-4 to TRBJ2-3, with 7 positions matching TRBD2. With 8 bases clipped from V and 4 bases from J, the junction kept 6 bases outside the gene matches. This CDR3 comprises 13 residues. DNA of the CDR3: TGTGCCAGCTTGGGAGGGCTGGCAGATACGCAGTATTTT. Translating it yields CASLGGLADTQYF.

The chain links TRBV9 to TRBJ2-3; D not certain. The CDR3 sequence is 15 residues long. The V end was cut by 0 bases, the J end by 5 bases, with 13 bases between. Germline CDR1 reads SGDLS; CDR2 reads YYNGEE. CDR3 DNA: TGTGCCAGCAGCGTAGATGACCACCGGCGAGATACGCAGTATTTT. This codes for CASSVDDHRRDTQYF. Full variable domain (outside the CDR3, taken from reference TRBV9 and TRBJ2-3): DSGVTQTPKHLITATGQRVTLRCSPRSGDLSVYWYQQSLDQGLQFLIQYYNGEERAKGNILERFSAQQFPDLHSELNLSSLELGDSALYFCASSVDDHRRDTQYFGPGTRLTVL.

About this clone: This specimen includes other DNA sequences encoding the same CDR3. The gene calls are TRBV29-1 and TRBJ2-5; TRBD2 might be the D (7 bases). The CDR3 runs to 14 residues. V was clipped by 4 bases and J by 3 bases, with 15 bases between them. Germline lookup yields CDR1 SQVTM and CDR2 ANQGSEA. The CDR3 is CSVGEGGPKETQYF. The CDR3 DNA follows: TGCAGCGTTGGGGAGGGGGGGCCCAAAGAGACCCAGTACTTC.